This TCR beta chain derives from a study of technical replicates of blood from several donors. The method was immunoSEQ multiplex PCR; TCRdb's version includes in-frame clones alone and lacks a portion of them. The table records approximately 75,000 clones, approximately 96% of them present only once. The germline V gene has CDR1 SGHRS and CDR2 YFSETQ. Germline trimming cut 4 bases from V and 6 bases from J; bases unmatched to any gene: 9. The CDR3 length is 16 residues. Specimen: T cells isolated from PBMCs. The chain is built from TRBV5-1 and TRBJ2-1, with TRBD2 matching 11 bases. The receptor was derived from a human donor in good health. CDR3 DNA: TGCGCCAGCAGCCCGTCCGGGACTAGCGGACCCAATGAGCAGTTCTTC. Translating gives CASSPSGTSGPNEQFF.